The clone carrying this T cell receptor beta chain qualifies as medium-sized (0.01 to 0.1%). Its antigen is currently unknown. The entire patient cohort was treatment-naive prior to thyroid surgery. This sample was included in a study of metastatic and nonmetastatic thyroid tumors. Across the whole study: Repertoires from blood and tumor or nodule tissue of malignant and benign thyroid patients were compared. General observations from the study: TCR beta diversity was reportedly significantly higher in malignant thyroid tumors than benign nodules, in blood and tumor.

Original processing notes: Clinicopathological groups differed in CDR3, with these differences serving to build a distant-metastasis classifier for papillary thyroid cancer. With MiXCR, TCRdb called clones anew from the PCR reads. The V and J calls were not made by the authors but by TCRdb's processing. The sample holds 20,000 or so clones, approximately 9.9% seen once. Trimming took 5 bases from V and 2 from J; bases not matched to a gene: 8. The germline gives CDR1 MDHEN, CDR2 SYDVKM. The CDR3 totals 15 residues. Sequences were obtained from blood. The rearrangement uses TRBV28 and TRBJ2-7, with 8 bases aligning to TRBD1. This TCR was recovered from a female donor with papillary thyroid cancer or a benign thyroid nodule (not recorded which). Some clones in this sample may be carry-over from other donors' samples. CDR3 in DNA: TGTGCCAGCAGTCCCCCCGGGACAGGTACCTACGAGCAGTACTTC. Its translation: CASSPPGTGTYEQYF. The full variable domain, with the rest looked up from reference TRBV28 and TRBJ2-7, is DVKVTQSSRYLVKRTGEKVFLECVQDMDHENMFWYRQDPGLGLRLIYFSYDVKMKEKGDIPEGYSVSREKKERFSLILESASTNQTSMYLCASSPPGTGTYEQYFGPGTRLTVT.